The 19 T cell receptor beta chains presented below share a single source sample, sequenced in a study of tissue T cells after allogeneic stem cell transplantation. Libraries were prepared by immunoSEQ multiplex PCR; TCRdb keeps only in-frame clonotypes and omits some of them. The table includes several thousand clones, 36% detected once. Stated time point: mouse harvest day 14 after allogeneic transplant. The graft held 10^6 splenic CD5+ T cells and 10^7 T-cell-depleted bone marrow cells. The sequencing input was skin. These receptors all stem from a female BALB/c mouse given C57BL/6 T cells with graft-versus-host disease after an allogeneic hematopoietic cell transplant.

With respect to this clone: Genes and germline are mouse. The read falls 1 residue short of the CDR3 end, and the missing part is taken from the germline J gene. The genes are TRBV29 and TRBJ1-2; D is unresolved. V lost 0 bases and J 1 base, leaving 3 bases between the germline ends. The CDR3 runs to 13 residues. Germline CDR1 is MSHET and CDR2 is SYDVDS. The CDR3 sequence: CASSLSGNSDYTF. The covered CDR3 bases are TGTGCTAGCAGTTTATCAGGAAACTCCGACTACACC.

Worth noting for this clone: Gene names are the mouse ones. The read ends 1 residue early relative to the CDR3; the germline J gene fills the gap. The rearrangement joins TRBV26 to TRBJ1-2; D is perhaps TRBD1 (6 bases). The CDR3 has 13 residues. V shed 4 bases and J shed 4 bases, with 10 bases lying between them. Germline loops: CDR1 KGHPV, CDR2 FQNQEV (reference sequence). The CDR3 loop is CASSRGHGSDYTF. The CDR3 bases that were read are TGTGCCAGCAGTCGGGGACACGGCTCCGACTACACC.

This clone was found a few times. Any gene name here is a mouse gene name. Read data end 1 residue before the CDR3 end; the end is taken from the germline J gene. This chain uses TRBV14 with TRBJ2-7, with D perhaps TRBD1 (6 bases). From germline, CDR1 is SGHDT and CDR2 FRDEAV. The germline V and J ends were trimmed by 2 bases and 4 bases, with 10 bases remaining between them. There are 13 residues in the CDR3. Here the CDR3 reads CASSFTGKYEQYF. Incomplete CDR3 DNA: TGTGCCAGCAGTTTTACAGGGAAATATGAACAGTAC.

A note on this clone: The germline and genes are mouse ones. The read ends 1 residue shy of where the CDR3 ends; the end is completed using the germline J gene. This chain links TRBV16 with TRBJ2-4, with TRBD1 as a possible D gene (5 bases). The CDR3 length is 13 residues. Trimming took 3 bases from V and 1 from J, leaving 5 bases between them. Germline values: CDR1 SGHSA, CDR2 FRNQAP. The CDR3 DNA, read in part, is TGTGCAAGCAGCTTGACAGGTCAAAACACCTTGTAC. It codes for CASSLTGQNTLY. The CDR3 in full is CASSLTGQNTLYF.

There are a few counts of this clone. Mouse gene names apply. The read gets to within 1 residue of the CDR3 end, and the germline J gene fills in the rest. J is TRBJ2-5 and V is TRBV26; TRBD2 agrees at 10 bases. Germline V lookup: CDR1 KGHPV, CDR2 FQNQEV (reference sequence). V was pared by 0 bases and J by 6 bases, with 3 bases of the junction left unmatched. The CDR3 has 15 residues. The chain's CDR3 is CASSLSTGGRDTQYF. The DNA read from the CDR3 is TGTGCCAGCAGTCTGTCGACTGGGGGGAGGGACACCCAGTAC.

This clone was counted a few times. Mouse gene names apply. The read ends 1 residue early relative to the CDR3; the germline J gene fills the gap. The V gene is TRBV26, the J gene TRBJ2-4; tentative D call: TRBD2 (5 bases). CDR1 is KGHPV, CDR2 FQNQEV, per germline (reference sequence). The CDR3 is made up of 14 amino acids. Trimming stripped 4 bases from V and 4 bases from J, with 12 bases between. The sequenced part of the CDR3 DNA is TGTGCCAGCAGTCCCCGCCTGGGCGAAAACACCTTGTAC. Its protein product is CASSPRLGENTLY. The full CDR3 protein reads CASSPRLGENTLYF.

Concerning this clone itself: Gene names and germline match the mouse. The DNA read from the CDR3 is TGTGCCAGCAGTTTTAGGGGGGGTCATAACTATGCTGAGCAGTTC. This translates into CASSFRGGHNYAEQF. The whole CDR3 protein is CASSFRGGHNYAEQFF. The rearrangement uses TRBV15 and TRBJ2-1, with D tentatively TRBD2 (7 bases). The missing CDR3 end, 1 residue past where the read stops, is filled in from the germline J gene. The ends were cut back, 3 bases at V and 0 bases at J, with 12 bases in the middle. The germline V gene has CDR1 SGHND and CDR2 FRSKSL. The CDR3 is 16 residues long.

This clone was counted once. Here the gene names and germline are mouse. The CDR3 end is not reached by the read, which stops 1 residue before it; the germline J gene fills it in. The chain couples TRBV26 to TRBJ2-7; no clear D gene. The CDR3 spans 13 residues. The germline gives CDR1 KGHPV, CDR2 FQNQEV (reference sequence). Trimming stripped 6 bases from V and 0 bases from J, with 9 bases between. Incomplete CDR3 DNA: TGTGCCAGCAGCCGACACCGCTCCTATGAACAGTAC. Its translation: CASSRHRSYEQY. The full CDR3 is CASSRHRSYEQYF.

As concerns this clone: Mouse germline and gene names are used. The read ends 1 residue before the CDR3 terminus; that terminus is restored from the germline J gene. V gene TRBV3 combines with J gene TRBJ2-7, with 14 bases matching TRBD2. Germline CDR1 SNHLY, CDR2 FYNGKV (reference sequence). The CDR3 is 14 amino acids. J lost 7 bases, V lost 5 bases, and 4 bases had no gene match. CDR3 loop: CASSTGLGGREQYF. CDR3 DNA (partial): TGTGCCAGCAGCACGGGACTGGGGGGGCGAGAACAGTAC.

Only a few counts were recorded for this clone. Gene and germline names: mouse. The CDR3 end is not reached by the read, which stops 1 residue before it; the germline J gene fills it in. The rearrangement links TRBV12-1 to TRBJ1-3; D remains unclear. V was pared by 4 bases and J by 0 bases, with 9 bases between. Per germline, CDR1 SGHSN and CDR2 HYEKVE. This CDR3 is built from 14 residues. CDR3 DNA, as far as it was read: TGTGCCAGCTCCTACGACATTTCTGGAAATACGCTCTAT. This sequence encodes CASSYDISGNTLY. The complete CDR3 reads CASSYDISGNTLYF.

Worth noting for this clone: Gene names follow the mouse nomenclature. Read data end 1 residue before the CDR3 end; the end is taken from the germline J gene. V and J are TRBV3 and TRBJ2-4; D gene unclear. V lost 4 bases to trimming and J lost 0 bases, with 2 bases between them. CDR1 is SNHLY, CDR2 FYNGKV, per germline (reference sequence). The CDR3 runs 12 residues. CDR3 DNA (partial): TGTGCCAGCAGCTCTAGTCAAAACACCTTGTAC. As protein: CASSSSQNTLY. The whole CDR3 protein reads CASSSSQNTLYF.

The table lists this clone with a few counts. Being one base from a much bigger clone, this may be a read error. Mouse names are used for the genes. The sequenced CDR3 bases are TGTGCCAGCAGTCTGGAGACAACAAACACAGAAGTCTTC. This sequence encodes CASSLETTNTEVF. The entire CDR3 is CASSLETTNTEVFF. This sequence joins TRBV26 and TRBJ1-1; D is ambiguous. The CDR3 end lies 1 residue beyond the end of the read and is filled in from the germline J gene. From germline, CDR1 is KGHPV and CDR2 FQNQEV (reference sequence). With 2 bases removed from V and 0 bases from J, the gap between germline ends came to 7 bases. The CDR3 is 14 residues long.

As concerns this clone: Mouse gene names apply. Read sequence stops 1 residue before the CDR3 end, and the germline J gene provides the missing end. The V call is TRBV26, the J call TRBJ2-5; D remains unclear. The germline CDR1 and CDR2 sequences are KGHPV and FQNQEV (reference sequence). This CDR3 is 13 amino acids long. Trimming removed 2 bases from V and 4 bases from J, with 7 bases in between. CDR3 sequence: CASSLNGEDTQYF. The covered CDR3 bases are TGTGCCAGCAGTCTGAACGGAGAAGACACCCAGTAC.

Concerning this clone itself: The gene names given are mouse names. This CDR3 reads CASSEGQSNERLFF. The DNA read from the CDR3 is TGTGCCAGCAGTGAGGGACAGTCCAACGAAAGATTATTT. The chain links TRBV13-1 to TRBJ1-4; 7 nucleotides match TRBD1. The read comes to an end 1 residue before the CDR3 does, leaving the germline J gene to fill in the end. The V segment lost 2 bases and the J segment 2 bases; nucleotides outside the gene matches: 0. From germline, CDR1 is NSHNY and CDR2 SYGAGN. The CDR3 length is 14 residues.

On this clone: Mouse names are used for the genes. The sequenced fragment ends 1 residue before the CDR3 boundary, so the rest is inferred from the germline J gene. The chain uses TRBV4 and TRBJ2-3; 8 bases agree with TRBD2. Unmatched junction bases numbered 3, after V lost 4 bases and J lost 0 bases. From germline, CDR1 is LGHDT and CDR2 YNNKQL (reference sequence). CDR3 length: 15 amino acids. The DNA read from the CDR3 is TGTGCCAGCAGCTCCTGGGGGGAGAGTGCAGAAACGCTGTAT. This translates into CASSSWGESAETLY. The entire CDR3 protein reads CASSSWGESAETLYF.

This clone was seen only a few times. These gene names are mouse names. The CDR3 end lies 1 residue beyond the end of the read and is filled in from the germline J gene. The chain couples TRBV26 to TRBJ2-4; 7 bases match TRBD2. The CDR3 contains 13 residues. V lost 2 bases and J lost 4; bases outside the gene matches: 0. The germline gives CDR1 KGHPV, CDR2 FQNQEV (reference sequence). The sequenced part of the CDR3 DNA is TGTGCCAGCAGTCTGGGGGGGGAAAACACCTTGTAC. It yields the protein CASSLGGENTLY. The complete CDR3 sequence is CASSLGGENTLYF.

In this sample, this clone is medium-sized. Germline and genes: mouse. Here the CDR3 reads CASSRGQQNTLYF. The part of the CDR3 DNA that was read is TGTGCCAGCAGTCGGGGACAACAAAACACCTTGTAC. J is TRBJ2-4 and V is TRBV26, with a tentative D call TRBD1 (6 bases). Read sequence stops 1 residue before the CDR3 end, and the germline J gene provides the missing end. V was trimmed by 4 bases and J by 3 bases, leaving 8 bases between them. The CDR3 spans 13 residues. Germline V gives CDR1 KGHPV, CDR2 FQNQEV (reference sequence).

As regards this clone: The germline and genes are mouse ones. The read is 1 residue too short to cover the CDR3 end, so that end is filled in from the germline J gene. The genes are TRBV26 and TRBJ2-7, with TRBD1 identical over 7 bases. Germline loops: CDR1 KGHPV, CDR2 FQNQEV (reference sequence). The J segment lost 3 bases and the V segment lost 6 bases, leaving 2 bases of the junction unmatched. The CDR3 has 12 amino acids. CDR3 region: CASRQGFYEQYF. The sequenced CDR3 bases are TGTGCCAGCAGACAGGGGTTCTATGAACAGTAC.

By its share, this clone is medium-sized (0.01 to 0.1%). Gene names and germline refer to mouse. The CDR3 goes on 1 residue after the read ends, and that part is filled in from the germline J gene. The gene calls are TRBV3 and TRBJ1-5; 7 nucleotides align to TRBD1. After removal of 2 bases from V and 3 bases from J, the junction contained 4 bases not matched to a gene. The V gene's germline CDR1 is SNHLY and CDR2 FYNGKV (reference sequence). CDR3 length equals 15 residues. This CDR3 is CASSLYRGFNQAPLF. The CDR3 bases that were read are TGTGCCAGCAGCTTATACAGGGGATTCAACCAGGCTCCGCTT.